A few counts support the clone carrying this T cell receptor (beta chain). The record originates from a study of T cell changes during pregnancy in multiple sclerosis. The data were produced by immunoSEQ multiplex PCR, yet TCRdb's version contains in-frame clones alone and is incomplete. The table includes about 80,000 clones, 94% detected once. Deletions cut 5 bases from V and 4 bases from J, with 8 bases between. The CDR3 is made up of 12 amino acids. Germline V CDR1 and CDR2: MNHEY, SVGAGI. The genes are TRBV6-5 and TRBJ1-2, with D perhaps TRBD1 (6 bases). Sequenced here: peripheral blood, sampled in the third trimester of pregnancy. This receptor was obtained from a female donor with multiple sclerosis, enrolled in a pregnancy study. The CDR3: CASSPTGYGYTF. CDR3 sequence (DNA): TGTGCCAGCAGTCCGACAGGCTATGGCTACACCTTC.